These 8 T cell receptor beta chains were all obtained from the same sample, sequenced in a study of blood T cell repertoires in acute mononucleosis. Time point indicated: acute infectious mononucleosis, at clinical presentation within 2 weeks of symptom onset (visit 1). Some clones are missing from TCRdb's copy, which holds only in-frame ones; the method was immunoSEQ multiplex PCR. This sample has about 2,200 clones, with approximately 28% found just once. Sequenced material: EBV YVL epitope tetramer+ CD8+ T cells sorted from PBMCs, taken during acute infectious mononucleosis. The subset denotes: CD8 T cells binding a tetramer with EBV BRLF1 109-117 peptide (YVL-BR). The receptors shown here come from a woman aged 18-29 years with infectious mononucleosis caused by EBV.

The chain joins TRBV29-1 to TRBJ2-2, with 14 bases identical to TRBD2. V lost 4 bases to trimming and J lost 4 bases; unmatched junction nucleotides: 17. CDR3 length: 20 residues. The germline gives CDR1 SQVTM, CDR2 ANQGSEA. The CDR3, as DNA: TGCAGCGTTGCCAAGCCCGCCGGACTAGCGGGAGGTTCGTTCACCGGGGAGCTGTTTTTT. Protein product: CSVAKPAGLAGGSFTGELFF.

This clone has only a few counts. A much bigger clone sits one base away, suggesting this may be a read error. The chain's CDR3 is CASSLVLAGVHEQYF. Here the CDR3 DNA reads TGTGCCAGCAGCTTAGTCCTAGCGGGAGTTCACGAGCAGTACTTC. The rearrangement links TRBV7-9 to TRBJ2-7; TRBD2 matches at 10 bases. V trimming: 1 base; J trimming: 5 bases; junction bases outside the gene matches: 5. CDR3 length: 15 residues. Germline V CDR1 and CDR2: SEHNR, FQNEAQ (reference sequence). Based on the CDR3 plus reference TRBV7-9 and TRBJ2-7, the full variable domain is DTGVSQNPRHKITKRGQNVTFRCDPISEHNRLYWYRQTLGQGPEFLTYFQNEAQLEKSRLLSDRFSAERPKGSFSTLEIQRTEQGDSAMYLCASSLVLAGVHEQYFGPGTRLTVT.

This clone came up a few times. V gene TRBV28 combines with J gene TRBJ2-3; D gene ambiguous. Per germline, CDR1 MDHEN and CDR2 SYDVKM. The CDR3 totals 15 residues. The V end lost 6 bases, the J end lost 4 bases, and 17 bases lay between the germline ends. The CDR3 protein is CASRGTLGGADTQYF. As DNA, the CDR3 is TGTGCCAGCAGGGGTACTTTAGGTGGGGCAGATACGCAGTATTTT. The complete variable domain, with remaining parts taken from reference TRBV28 and TRBJ2-3, reads DVKVTQSSRYLVKRTGEKVFLECVQDMDHENMFWYRQDPGLGLRLIYFSYDVKMKEKGDIPEGYSVSREKKERFSLILESASTNQTSMYLCASRGTLGGADTQYFGPGTRLTVL.

The CDR3 is CASTPPLASFTGELFF. CDR3 nucleotide sequence: TGTGCCAGCACCCCTCCCCTGGCATCCTTCACCGGGGAGCTGTTTTTT. This chain links TRBV7-3 with TRBJ2-2; D not certain. This CDR3 is 16 amino acids long. V gave up 7 bases and J gave up 4 bases, with 19 bases separating them. The germline CDR1 and CDR2 sequences are SGHTA and FQGTGA.

This clone was detected once. The V and J genes are TRBV5-1 and TRBJ2-7; perhaps TRBD1 as D (5 bases). V lost 10 bases to trimming and J lost 7 bases, with 24 bases between them. This CDR3 comprises 14 residues. Per the germline V gene, CDR1 is SGHRS and CDR2 is YFSETQ. DNA for the CDR3: TGCGCCGGCTTGGCCGAGACAGCCCTCAAAGAGCAGTACTTC. This sequence encodes CAGLAETALKEQYF.

The genes are TRBV29-1 and TRBJ2-1, with TRBD2 identical over 13 bases. In germline, CDR1 is SQVTM, CDR2 ANQGSEA. The CDR3 covers 21 residues. J gave up 0 bases and V 6 bases, and 20 bases lay outside the gene matches. CDR3 region: CSVVGTWSGTSGAYSYNEQFF. The CDR3 DNA is TGCAGCGTAGTAGGGACATGGTCCGGGACTAGCGGGGCATACTCCTACAATGAGCAGTTCTTC.

About this clone: A single base is all that separates this from a far larger clone, so a read error is likely. The same CDR3 is also encoded by other DNA sequences in this sample. The J gene is TRBJ1-1, the V gene TRBV27; 7 nucleotides align to TRBD1. Germline V lookup: CDR1 MNHEY, CDR2 SMNVEV (reference sequence). This CDR3 contains 16 residues. The CDR3 nucleotides read TGTGCCTGCAGTTTTCTGGGACAGACAATGAACACTGAAGCTTTCTTT. It specifies CACSFLGQTMNTEAFF.

Comments on this clone: A read error likely explains this, since a far larger clone differs by one base. Different DNA sequences within this sample yield the same CDR3. V gene TRBV28 combines with J gene TRBJ1-5, with D possibly being TRBD1 (6 bases). This CDR3 spans 15 amino acids. Germline lookup yields CDR1 MDHEN and CDR2 SYDVKM. Trimming stripped 3 bases from V and 6 bases from J, with 15 bases between. DNA of the CDR3: TGTGCCAGCAGTTTCCTGCTGGGGGGGGCTCAGCCCCAGCATTTT. Residues: CASSFLLGGAQPQHF. Full variable domain (outside the CDR3, taken from reference TRBV28 and TRBJ1-5): DVKVTQSSRYLVKRTGEKVFLECVQDMDHENMFWYRQDPGLGLRLIYFSYDVKMKEKGDIPEGYSVSREKKERFSLILESASTNQTSMYLCASSFLLGGAQPQHFGDGTRLSIL.